The rows below give T cell receptor beta chains drawn from one sample of a study of monozygotic twins with inflammatory bowel disease. TCRdb re-called the 5' RACE reads; one entry per CDR3 protein, DNA not given. The table for this sample gives a few hundred thousand distinct CDR3 sequences. The specimen sequenced was blood. The receptors shown here come from a human donor with ulcerative colitis or Crohn's disease, or a healthy co-twin of an affected twin (not recorded which). Both conserved end residues are part of each CDR3.

V: TRBV4-2; J: TRBJ2-7; CDR3: CASSQEVNYEQYF
V: TRBV10-3; J: TRBJ1-5; CDR3: CAISVSNGGNQPQHF
V: TRBV7-9; J: TRBJ2-1; CDR3: CASTRGGHEQFF
V: TRBV7-9; J: TRBJ2-3; CDR3: CASSQPLTSTDTQYF
V: TRBV5-1; J: TRBJ2-1; CDR3: CASSSTINEQFF
V: TRBV20-1; J: TRBJ1-2; CDR3: CSARPRGGGPAYGYTF
V: TRBV5-1; J: TRBJ2-5; CDR3: CASSWGTGRETQYF
V: TRBV7-7; J: TRBJ2-2; CDR3: CASSPGGGPNTGELFF
V: TRBV15; J: TRBJ1-2; CDR3: CATSRDPRGDYGYTF
V: TRBV6-1; J: TRBJ2-3; CDR3: CASSVMLTDTQYF
V: TRBV5-8; J: TRBJ1-5; CDR3: CASSEDRYQPQHF
V: TRBV11-2; J: TRBJ2-5; CDR3: CASSLELAGDQETQYF
V: TRBV2; J: TRBJ2-1; CDR3: CASSRRGGIYNEQSF
V: TRBV4-1; J: TRBJ2-1; CDR3: CASSQEGAGVTYNEQFF
V: TRBV15; J: TRBJ2-7; CDR3: CATSRPGQDLIEQYF
V: TRBV5-1; J: TRBJ1-2; CDR3: CASSAGLEEEGTF
V: TRBV6-2/TRBV6-3; J: TRBJ1-5; CDR3: CASSYWDRGNQPQHF
V: TRBV18; J: TRBJ1-2; CDR3: CASSSDRSGYTF
V: TRBV3-1; J: TRBJ2-1; CDR3: CASSRSGATEQFF
V: TRBV7-2; J: TRBJ2-1; CDR3: CASSRTGGEQFF
V: TRBV9; J: TRBJ2-1; CDR3: CASQGENEQFF
V: TRBV30; J: TRBJ2-7; CDR3: CAWSLGTSGEQYF
V: TRBV20-1; J: TRBJ2-4; CDR3: CSASFLAGGPLNIQYF
V: TRBV11-2; J: TRBJ1-2; CDR3: CASSVTLSNYGYTF
V: TRBV5-6; J: TRBJ2-5; CDR3: CASSLVGDRQETQYF
V: TRBV5-1; J: TRBJ2-7; CDR3: CASSFEIAPYEQYF
V: TRBV20-1; J: TRBJ1-4; CDR3: CSASSRQGANEKLFF
V: TRBV9; J: TRBJ2-7; CDR3: CASSKTSGRAVNEQYF
V: TRBV7-9; J: TRBJ1-6; CDR3: CASSLDSGGVSPLHF
V: TRBV6-1; J: TRBJ2-3; CDR3: CASRRGLAGIADTQYF
V: TRBV19; J: TRBJ2-2; CDR3: CASVNSGLNTGELFF
V: TRBV11-2; J: TRBJ2-4; CDR3: CASSRSSAAKNIQYF
V: TRBV10-3; J: TRBJ1-6; CDR3: CAIRRDNSPLHF
V: TRBV4-2; J: TRBJ1-2; CDR3: CASSQVGQSNYGYTF
V: TRBV27; J: TRBJ1-2; CDR3: CASSLAGGFYGYTF
V: TRBV5-1; J: TRBJ1-2; CDR3: CASSLADGYTF
V: TRBV14; J: TRBJ2-3; CDR3: CASSQPAGVSTDTQYF
V: TRBV20-1; J: TRBJ1-1; CDR3: CSAREAGLGAFF
V: TRBV27; J: TRBJ2-5; CDR3: CASSLGTSGILETQYF
V: TRBV7-9; J: TRBJ2-1; CDR3: CASSLEAAGEQFF
V: TRBV18; J: TRBJ1-1; CDR3: CASSPDPNTEAFF
V: TRBV7-9; J: TRBJ2-2; CDR3: CASSLETGYTGELFF
V: TRBV11-2; J: TRBJ1-2; CDR3: CASSPEEGIYGYTF
V: TRBV7-2; J: TRBJ2-7; CDR3: CASSRGGQGTYEQYF
V: TRBV11-2; J: TRBJ2-5; CDR3: CASSRGGGFQETQYF
V: TRBV4-1; J: TRBJ1-5; CDR3: CASRPRYGGAWDQPQHF
V: TRBV28; J: TRBJ2-2; CDR3: CASRGGLAANTGELFF
V: TRBV12-3/TRBV12-4; J: TRBJ1-3; CDR3: CASSLVPPGTLGNTIYF
V: TRBV11-1; J: TRBJ1-2; CDR3: CASSLIASSNYGYTF
V: TRBV28; J: TRBJ2-3; CDR3: CASSSRDFDTDTQYF
V: TRBV7-3; J: TRBJ1-1; CDR3: CASSLLESTEAFF
V: TRBV29-1; J: TRBJ2-6; CDR3: CSAPDGSSGANVLTF
V: TRBV6-6; J: TRBJ2-5; CDR3: CASRAQQETQYF
V: TRBV20-1; J: TRBJ2-3; CDR3: CSARRSGGRGDTQYF
V: TRBV12-3/TRBV12-4; J: TRBJ2-3; CDR3: CASSPGTGVPSTDTQYF
V: TRBV5-1; J: TRBJ2-2; CDR3: CASSFPGQGNTGELFF
V: TRBV7-9; J: TRBJ2-1; CDR3: CASSGIAGAYNEQFF
V: TRBV10-2; J: TRBJ2-1; CDR3: CASTAQGHSYNEQFF
V: TRBV20-1; J: TRBJ2-5; CDR3: CSASLYRAAGTQYF
V: TRBV16; J: TRBJ1-5; CDR3: CASSRDGDSNQPQHF